Given below is one T cell receptor (beta chain) in context. The CDR3 runs 18 residues. TCRdb's table, derived via immunoSEQ multiplex PCR, lists solely in-frame clones and lacks some. This table holds more than 45,000 clones, 80% to 90% found once. With baseline, cycle 4 day 1, and cycle 7 day 1 as timepoints, blood was sampled. This record belongs to a study of OX40 agonist ivuxolimab in advanced cancers. This clonotype originated in an adult with an advanced solid tumor such as melanoma, head and neck, liver or kidney cancer. The chain links TRBV21-1 to TRBJ2-1. TRBV21-1 is noted as a pseudogene. The specimen comprised CD4+ or CD8+ T cells sorted from blood, sampled in a trial of the OX40 agonist ivuxolimab. The CDR3 reads CAGSKERGASKSYNEQFF. CDR3 in DNA: TGTGCCGGCAGCAAAGAAAGGGGAGCGTCGAAAAGCTACAATGAGCAGTTCTTC.